This TCR beta chain was captured by sequencing in a study of radiation and T cells in renal cell carcinoma. Clones were sequenced by immunoSEQ multiplex PCR, and TCRdb holds only the in-frame ones, with some missing. The table records more than 140,000 clones, over 65% of them present only once. Points on this clone: Its antigen is undetermined.

This CDR3 has 20 amino acids. With 0 bases removed from V and 0 bases from J, the gap between germline ends came to 23 bases. Germline CDR1 is SGHNT and CDR2 is YYREEE (reference sequence). General study findings and limits: Top tumor clonotypes rose in blood 2 weeks post-radiation, then contracted. Pretreatment tumor biopsies were lacking, so baseline clonotypes are unknown.

Regarding time point: baseline pretreatment blood. The treatment denotes: 15 Gy SBRT to primary tumor, nephrectomy 4 weeks later. Blood was sampled at baseline, 2 weeks and 4 weeks after SBRT. The tumor was a clear cell renal cell carcinoma. This clonotype originated in a woman aged 50 to 65 with renal cell carcinoma. The sample in question was blood, obtained from a patient whose treatment included radiotherapy and nephrectomy. The gene calls are TRBV5-4 and TRBJ2-3; tentatively, D is TRBD2 (5 bases). The CDR3 sequence is CASSLAGASGVSSSTDTQYF. The CDR3 nucleotides read TGTGCCAGCAGCTTGGCCGGCGCAAGCGGAGTATCGTCTAGCACAGATACGCAGTATTTT.